This TCR beta chain was recorded in a study of read filtering for tumor transcriptome and immune sequencing. Bone marrow was sampled from every patient at the time of active disease. This clonotype was recorded many times. Its antigen is not known. V lost 2 bases to trimming and J lost 4 bases; unmatched junction nucleotides: 5. Germline V gene data show CDR1 as GTSNPN and CDR2 as SVGIG (reference sequence). The length of the CDR3 is 14 residues. Whole-study findings and limits: Dropping single-read clonotypes raised IR-seq and RNA-seq shared-clonotype correlation. Single-read clonotypes: roughly 82% of IR-seq clonotypes (around 3.4% of reads), around three quarters of RNA-seq clonotypes (nearly 45% of reads).

This library used 300 to 500 ng RNA and molecular barcoded adaptors spanning alpha/delta and beta/gamma chains. TCRdb reanalysed the reads using MiXCR and keeps one entry per CDR3 protein. Of 49,000 or so distinct CDR3 sequences listed, roughly 12% are singletons. The chain carries TRBV30 and TRBJ2-1, with 7 bases identical to TRBD1. The origin of this receptor is a donor at least 40 years old with multiple myeloma. The sample comprised a population of CD138-negative cells sorted from bone marrow. CDR3 region: CAWSPDRVYNEQFF. The CDR3 DNA reads TGTGCCTGGAGTCCCGACAGGGTATACAATGAGCAGTTCTTC.